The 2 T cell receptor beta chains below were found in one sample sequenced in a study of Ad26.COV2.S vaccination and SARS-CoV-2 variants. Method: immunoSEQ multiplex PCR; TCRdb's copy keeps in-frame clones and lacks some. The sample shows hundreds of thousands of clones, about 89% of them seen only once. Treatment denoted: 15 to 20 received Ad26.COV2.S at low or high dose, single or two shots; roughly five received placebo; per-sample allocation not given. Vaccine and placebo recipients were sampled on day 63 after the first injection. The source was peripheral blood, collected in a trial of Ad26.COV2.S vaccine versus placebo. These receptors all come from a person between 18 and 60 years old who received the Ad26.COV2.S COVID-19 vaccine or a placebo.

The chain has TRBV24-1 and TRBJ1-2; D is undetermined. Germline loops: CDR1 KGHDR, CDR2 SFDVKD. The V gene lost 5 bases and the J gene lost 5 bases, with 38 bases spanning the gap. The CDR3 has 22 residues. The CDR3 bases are TGTGCCACCAGTGGTCCGGACGGGAGGGCTACCAACCTGAGGGTTTTTGGGTATGGCTACACCTTC. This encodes CATSGPDGRATNLRVFGYGYTF.

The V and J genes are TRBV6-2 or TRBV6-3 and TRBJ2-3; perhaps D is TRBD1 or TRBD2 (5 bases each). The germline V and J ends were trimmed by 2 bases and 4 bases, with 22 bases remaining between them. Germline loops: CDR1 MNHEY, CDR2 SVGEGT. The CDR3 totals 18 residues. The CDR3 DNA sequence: TGTGCCAGCAGTTACGGTCGGGGTGTCGGGGCGGCCTCAGATACGCAGTATTTT. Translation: CASSYGRGVGAASDTQYF.